The 21 T cell receptor beta chains below come from one sample, sequenced in a study of blood T cell repertoires in COVID-19. Data came from immunoSEQ multiplex PCR; TCRdb stores just in-frame clones and leaves some out. The table records about 110,000 clones, around 68% of them present only once. The sample consisted of peripheral blood. These receptors all come from a woman aged 55-70 years with acute or convalescent COVID-19.

The chain is built from TRBV23-1 and TRBJ1-1; D is possibly TRBD1 (5 bases). TRBV23-1 is annotated as an ORF whose role is uncertain. The CDR3 covers 14 residues. The V end was cut by 11 bases, the J end by 5 bases, with 21 bases between. The CDR3 DNA reads as TGCGCCGCTCCTTGGGAGGGGAGGAAGACTGAAGCTTTCTTT. The encoded protein is CAAPWEGRKTEAFF.

The CDR3 region has the DNA TGCGCCAGCAGCACGGGGACAGGGGGCCAGCCCCAGCATTTT. It translates to CASSTGTGGQPQHF. The chain joins TRBV5-1 to TRBJ1-5; 12 nucleotides align to TRBD1. V shed 4 bases and J 7 bases; nucleotides not matched to a gene: 3. Germline values: CDR1 SGHRS, CDR2 YFSETQ. The CDR3 consists of 14 residues.

This chain connects TRBV30 to TRBJ1-4, with D unclear. The V end lost 5 bases, the J end lost 1 base, and 14 bases lay between the germline ends. CDR1 is GTSNPN and CDR2 is SVGIG in the germline V gene (reference sequence). There are 15 residues in the CDR3. CDR3 amino acids: CAWAPVGLTNEKLFF. The CDR3 region has the DNA TGTGCCTGGGCGCCCGTCGGGTTAACTAATGAAAAACTGTTTTTT. The entire variable domain, with the rest obtained from reference TRBV30 and TRBJ1-4, is as follows: SQTIHQWPATLVQPVGSPLSLECTVEGTSNPNLYWYRQAAGRGLQLLFYSVGIGQISSEVPQNLSASRPQDRQFILSSKKLLLSDSGFYLCAWAPVGLTNEKLFFGSGTQLSVL.

This clone was seen just once. The junction does not match germline at one end; this may be a read error. The chain has TRBV28 and TRBJ2-3; 8 nucleotides align to TRBD2. The CDR3 is made up of 12 amino acids. Per germline, CDR1 MDHEN and CDR2 SYDVKM. CDR3 sequence (DNA): TGCACCACCGGGACTAGTATAGATACGCAGTATTTT. It specifies CTTGTSIDTQYF.

This chain uses TRBV19 with TRBJ1-1; D is possibly TRBD1 (5 bases). Trimming removed 0 bases at V and 1 base at J, with 12 bases between. The germline gives CDR1 LNHDA, CDR2 SQIVND (reference sequence). This CDR3 has 16 residues. CDR3 protein: CASSIDGVRGNTEAFF. The CDR3 coding sequence is TGTGCCAGTAGTATAGATGGTGTAAGGGGGAACACTGAAGCTTTCTTT.

On this clone: Different DNA sequences within this sample yield the same CDR3. The chain carries TRBV6-5 and TRBJ2-7, with a weak D call TRBD1 (7 bases). From germline, CDR1 is MNHEY and CDR2 SVGAGI. This CDR3 contains 15 residues. V shed 0 bases and J shed 3 bases, with 12 bases lying between them. CDR3 DNA: TGTGCCAGCAGTTACTCGGGGCAGGGGGGCTACGAGCAGTACTTC. Amino acid sequence: CASSYSGQGGYEQYF.

The V call is TRBV15, the J call TRBJ1-3; the match to TRBD1 covers 8 bases. Germline V gene sequence: CDR1 LNHNV, CDR2 YYDKDF (reference sequence). This CDR3 has 15 residues. J was trimmed by 0 bases and V by 6 bases; bases with no gene match: 4. The CDR3 loop is CATRRDRSSGNTIYF. CDR3 DNA: TGTGCCACCAGGCGGGACAGGAGCTCTGGAAACACCATATATTTT. The full variable domain, completed using reference TRBV15 and TRBJ1-3, is DAMVIQNPRYQVTQFGKPVTLSCSQTLNHNVMYWYQQKSSQAPKLLFHYYDKDFNNEADTPDNFQSRRPNTSFCFLDIRSPGLGDTAMYLCATRRDRSSGNTIYFGEGSWLTVV.

This chain links TRBV6-6 with TRBJ1-2; D might be TRBD1 (5 bases). Germline loops: CDR1 MNHNY, CDR2 SVGAGI (reference sequence). V was clipped by 6 bases and J by 8 bases, with 22 bases between them. The CDR3 contains 15 residues. The CDR3 loop is CASSPRGEGIEGYTF. The CDR3 DNA reads TGTGCCAGCAGCCCCCGGGGGGAGGGCATAGAAGGCTACACCTTC.

CDR3 in amino acids: CASSLGLGVGYGYTF. CDR3 DNA sequence: TGCGCCAGCAGCTTGGGTTTAGGGGTCGGCTATGGCTACACCTTC. The rearrangement joins TRBV5-1 to TRBJ1-2; a weak D match, TRBD1 (5 bases). The CDR3 extends over 15 amino acids. V was pared by 0 bases and J by 4 bases, with 13 bases between. The germline V gene has CDR1 SGHRS and CDR2 YFSETQ.

The rearrangement links TRBV5-6 to TRBJ2-3, with 7 positions matching TRBD2. CDR1 is SGHDT, CDR2 YYEEEE, per germline. J gave up 0 bases and V 2 bases, and 6 bases lay outside the gene matches. The CDR3 length is 16 residues. In DNA, the CDR3 is TGTGCCAGCAGCTTCCCCCTAGCGGCTAGCACAGATACGCAGTATTTT. Its protein is CASSFPLAASTDTQYF.

This chain connects TRBV2 to TRBJ1-1, with 9 bases that match TRBD1. Trimming took 6 bases from V and 5 from J; bases not matched to a gene: 4. Looked up from germline, CDR1 is SNHLY and CDR2 is FYNNEI. The CDR3 is 13 amino acids. The CDR3 sequence is CASRKGQGTEAFF. The CDR3 nucleotides read TGTGCCAGCAGGAAGGGACAGGGAACTGAAGCTTTCTTT. Looking up the rest from reference TRBV2 and TRBJ1-1 gives the full variable domain: EPEVTQTPSHQVTQMGQEVILRCVPISNHLYFYWYRQILGQKVEFLVSFYNNEISEKSEIFDDQFSVERPDGSNFTLKIRSTKLEDSAMYFCASRKGQGTEAFFGQGTRLTVV.

This CDR3 is CASSRGQSGLLNTEAFF. CDR3 nucleotides: TGTGCCAGCAGCAGGGGACAGTCGGGGTTACTGAACACTGAAGCTTTCTTT. The genes are TRBV11-2 and TRBJ1-1, with 7 nucleotides matching TRBD1. V lost 5 bases, J lost 0 bases, and 12 bases stayed unmatched. This CDR3 is built from 17 residues. Germline assignment: CDR1 SGHAT and CDR2 FQNNGV.

V gene TRBV9 combines with J gene TRBJ1-4; possible D gene TRBD1, 6 bases. Germline-derived CDR1 and CDR2 are SGDLS and YYNGEE. The CDR3 totals 16 residues. The V end lost 3 bases, the J end lost 8 bases, and 20 bases lay between the germline ends. CDR3 amino acids: CASSGSGTGLREKLFF. CDR3 bases: TGTGCCAGCAGCGGCTCAGGAACAGGGTTAAGGGAAAAACTGTTTTTT.

This sequence joins TRBV27 and TRBJ2-7; TRBD1 agrees at 7 bases. V dropped 3 bases and J dropped 2; count of bases not matched to a gene: 16. The CDR3 consists of 18 residues. Per the germline V gene, CDR1 is MNHEY and CDR2 is SMNVEV (reference sequence). The DNA of the CDR3 is TGTGCCAGCAGTTTCTCGGGACAGATTAGGTCTCCAACCTACGAGCAGTACTTC. Its protein product is CASSFSGQIRSPTYEQYF.

The V call is TRBV4-2, the J call TRBJ2-4, with no clear D. Between the trimmed V and J ends, which lost 0 bases and 0 bases, there was a span of 6 bases. The CDR3 sequence is 15 residues long. Germline V lookup: CDR1 LGHNA, CDR2 YNFKEQ. CDR3 nucleotides: TGTGCCAGCAGCCAAGACCGTGTAGCCAAAAACATTCAGTACTTC. It is translated as CASSQDRVAKNIQYF.

Points on this clone: Other DNA sequences in this sample translate to the same CDR3. The V call is TRBV5-1, the J call TRBJ1-1; D is uncertain. V was clipped by 0 bases and J by 5 bases, with 11 bases between them. Germline CDR1 SGHRS, CDR2 YFSETQ. The CDR3 loop spans 14 amino acids. The DNA of the CDR3 is TGCGCCAGCAGCTTGGAGGGAACGGGAACTGAAGCTTTCTTT. Amino acid sequence: CASSLEGTGTEAFF.

The table lists this clone with a few counts. The CDR3, as DNA: TGTGCCTGGAGTGCGTGGGCAGACTCGGGGGGTTCACCCCTCCACTTT. It codes for CAWSAWADSGGSPLHF. The chain joins TRBV30 to TRBJ1-6; weak D call: TRBD1 (5 bases). This CDR3 contains 16 residues. The V gene lost 1 base and the J gene lost 9 bases, with 19 bases spanning the gap. Germline CDR1 reads GTSNPN; CDR2 reads SVGIG (reference sequence).

The chain couples TRBV6-2 or TRBV6-3 to TRBJ2-1, with TRBD2 as a possible D gene (6 bases). The length of the CDR3 is 16 residues. Trimming left V 5 bases short and J 5 bases short, with 19 bases between. The germline gives CDR1 MNHEY, CDR2 SVGEGT. The CDR3 DNA follows: TGTGCCAGCAGTACCGGGACTGCTCGGAGGGACAATGAGCAGTTCTTC. This encodes CASSTGTARRDNEQFF.

The chain employs TRBV19 and TRBJ1-2; 7 bases fit TRBD1. The germline CDR1 and CDR2 sequences are LNHDA and SQIVND (reference sequence). V lost 9 bases to trimming and J lost 4 bases; unmatched junction nucleotides: 8. This CDR3 is 13 amino acids long. The CDR3 protein is CASTRGTAYGYTF. Written as DNA, the CDR3 is TGTGCCAGCACCAGGGGGACAGCCTATGGCTACACCTTC.

With regard to this clone: Other DNA sequences from this sample encode an identical CDR3 as well. The DNA for the CDR3 is TGTGCCAGCAGGGGACAGGGTAACACCGGGGAGCTGTTTTTT. Translating gives CASRGQGNTGELFF. The chain couples TRBV2 to TRBJ2-2, with 9 positions matching TRBD1. This CDR3 is built from 14 residues. In germline, CDR1 is SNHLY, CDR2 FYNNEI. With V trimmed by 6 bases and J by 2 bases, 1 base remained unmatched.

This clone was detected ten times or more. The chain links TRBV5-6 to TRBJ2-7, with TRBD1 matching 9 bases. Germline-derived CDR1 and CDR2 are SGHDT and YYEEEE. Unmatched junction bases numbered 4, after V lost 3 bases and J lost 3 bases. The CDR3 is 14 amino acids. The CDR3 here is CASSYRTGDYEQYF. The CDR3, as DNA: TGTGCCAGCAGCTATAGGACAGGGGACTACGAGCAGTACTTC.